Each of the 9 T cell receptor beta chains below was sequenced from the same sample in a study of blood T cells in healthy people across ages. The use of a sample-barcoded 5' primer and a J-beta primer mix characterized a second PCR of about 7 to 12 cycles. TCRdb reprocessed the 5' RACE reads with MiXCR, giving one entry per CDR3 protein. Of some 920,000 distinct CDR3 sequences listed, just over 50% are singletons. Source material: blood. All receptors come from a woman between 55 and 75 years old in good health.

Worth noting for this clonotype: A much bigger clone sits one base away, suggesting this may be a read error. DNA of the CDR3: TGCGCCAGCAGCCAAGTGGGTAGGTCCAGCTCTGGGGCCAACGCCCTGACTTTC. Translated: CASSQVGRSSSGANALTF. V gene TRBV4-3 combines with J gene TRBJ2-6, with D possibly TRBD1 on 5 matching bases. This CDR3 region has 18 residues. Germline CDR1 reads LGHNA; CDR2 reads YSLEER.

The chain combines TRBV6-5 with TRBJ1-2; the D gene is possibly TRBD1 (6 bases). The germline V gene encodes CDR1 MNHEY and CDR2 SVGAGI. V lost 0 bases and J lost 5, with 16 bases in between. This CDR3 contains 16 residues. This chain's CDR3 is CASSYSIPRDIYGYTF. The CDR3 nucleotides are TGTGCCAGCAGTTACTCAATCCCCCGGGACATTTATGGCTACACCTTC.

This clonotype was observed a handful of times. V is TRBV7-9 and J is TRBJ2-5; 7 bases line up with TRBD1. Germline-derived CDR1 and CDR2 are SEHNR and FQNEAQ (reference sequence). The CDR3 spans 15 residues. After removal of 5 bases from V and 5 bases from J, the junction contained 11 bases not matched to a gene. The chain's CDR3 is CASSPEGQITETQYF. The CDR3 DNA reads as TGTGCCAGCAGCCCAGAGGGACAGATTACGGAGACCCAGTACTTC.

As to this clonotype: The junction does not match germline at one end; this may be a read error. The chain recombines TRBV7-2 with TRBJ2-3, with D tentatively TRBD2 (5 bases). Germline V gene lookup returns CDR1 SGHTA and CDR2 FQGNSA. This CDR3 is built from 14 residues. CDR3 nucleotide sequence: TGTGCCGGCAGCTTCGCCGTCAGGAGGGATACGCAGTATTTT. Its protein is CAGSFAVRRDTQYF.

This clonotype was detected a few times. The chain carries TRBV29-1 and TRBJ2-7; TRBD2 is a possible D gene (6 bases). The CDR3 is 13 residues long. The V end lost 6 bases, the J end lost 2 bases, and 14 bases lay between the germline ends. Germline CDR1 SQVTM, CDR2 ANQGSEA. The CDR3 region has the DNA TGCAGCGTGATAGTTGCGGGGCCCTACGAGCAGTACTTC. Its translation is CSVIVAGPYEQYF.

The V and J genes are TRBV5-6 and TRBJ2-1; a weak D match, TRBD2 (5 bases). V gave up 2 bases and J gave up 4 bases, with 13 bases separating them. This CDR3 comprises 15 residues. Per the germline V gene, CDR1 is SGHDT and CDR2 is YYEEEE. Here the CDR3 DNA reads TGTGCCAGCAGCTTTAACGGGATCGGATACAATGAGCAGTTCTTC. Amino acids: CASSFNGIGYNEQFF.

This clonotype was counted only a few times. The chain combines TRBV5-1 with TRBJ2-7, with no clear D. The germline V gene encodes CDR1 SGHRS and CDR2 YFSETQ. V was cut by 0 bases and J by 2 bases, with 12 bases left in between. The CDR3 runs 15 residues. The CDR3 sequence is CASSLGPDPPYEQYF. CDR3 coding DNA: TGCGCCAGCAGCTTGGGGCCAGATCCTCCCTACGAGCAGTACTTC.

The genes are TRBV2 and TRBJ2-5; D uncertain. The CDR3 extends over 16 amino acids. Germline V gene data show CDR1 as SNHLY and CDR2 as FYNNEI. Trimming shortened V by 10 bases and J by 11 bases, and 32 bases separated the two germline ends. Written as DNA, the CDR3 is TGTGCCACCACACATACGAAAAGCACGCGAAGACACGAACAGTACTTC. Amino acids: CATTHTKSTRRHEQYF.

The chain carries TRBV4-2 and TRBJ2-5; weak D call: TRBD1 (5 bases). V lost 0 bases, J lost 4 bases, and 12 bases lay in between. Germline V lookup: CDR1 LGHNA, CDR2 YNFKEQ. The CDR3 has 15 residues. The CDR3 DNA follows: TGTGCCAGCAGCCAAGATGGGGCCCGGGTAGAGACCCAGTACTTC. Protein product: CASSQDGARVETQYF.